A selection of T cell receptor beta chains follows, all from one sample in a study of CD8 T cells in ankylosing spondylitis. MiXCR was run by TCRdb on the 5' RACE reads, yielding one entry per CDR3 protein. The table records approximately 400,000 distinct CDR3 sequences, roughly 18% of them present only once. The sample was blood, either unsorted or a sorted T cell fraction (not recorded which). All receptors come from a male donor with ankylosing spondylitis. Both conserved end residues are trimmed from each CDR3.

J: TRBJ1-6
V: TRBV5-1
CDR3: ASSGGQGHSPLH

J: TRBJ1-1
V: TRBV9
CDR3: ASSSTETNTEAF

J: TRBJ1-2
V: TRBV12-3/TRBV12-4
CDR3: ASSFNKNGYT

J: TRBJ2-2
V: TRBV6-5
CDR3: ASSYHGANTGELF

J: TRBJ2-1
V: TRBV20-1
CDR3: SPEWEAGGQSSYNEQF

J: TRBJ1-5
V: TRBV19
CDR3: ASSVARATNQPQH

J: TRBJ1-6
V: TRBV7-9
CDR3: ASSRVDGNSPLH

J: TRBJ2-1
V: TRBV20-1
CDR3: SARISGRGAYNEQF

J: TRBJ1-2
V: TRBV5-1
CDR3: ASSARQGADGYT

J: TRBJ1-1
V: TRBV18
CDR3: ASSPEIVNTEAF

J: TRBJ1-5
V: TRBV4-1
CDR3: ASSSLVGDSNQPQH

J: TRBJ2-1
V: TRBV29-1
CDR3: SVEGLAGSIDEQF

J: TRBJ2-5
V: TRBV3-1
CDR3: ASSQGTSGMKGTQY

J: TRBJ2-3
V: TRBV5-4
CDR3: ASRPSGTATDTQY

J: TRBJ1-1
V: TRBV29-1
CDR3: SVRDLGDDF

J: TRBJ2-3
V: TRBV20-1
CDR3: SARASSSTDTQY